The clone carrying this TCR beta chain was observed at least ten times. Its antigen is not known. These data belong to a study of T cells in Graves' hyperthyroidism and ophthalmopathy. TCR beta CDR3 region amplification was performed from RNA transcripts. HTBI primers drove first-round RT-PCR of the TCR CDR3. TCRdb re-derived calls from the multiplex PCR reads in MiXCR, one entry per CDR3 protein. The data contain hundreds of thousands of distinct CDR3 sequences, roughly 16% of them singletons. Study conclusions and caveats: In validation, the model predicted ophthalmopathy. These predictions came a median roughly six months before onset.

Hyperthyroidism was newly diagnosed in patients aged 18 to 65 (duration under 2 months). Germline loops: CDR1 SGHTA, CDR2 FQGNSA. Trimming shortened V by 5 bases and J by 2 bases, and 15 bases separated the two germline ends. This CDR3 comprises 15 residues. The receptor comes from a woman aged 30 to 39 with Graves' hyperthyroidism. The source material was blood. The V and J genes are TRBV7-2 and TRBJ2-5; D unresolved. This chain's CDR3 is CASSPFMAEQETQYF. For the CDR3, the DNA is TGTGCCAGCAGCCCATTCATGGCGGAACAAGAGACCCAGTACTTC.